This record covers a single TCR beta chain. This specimen comes from a study of blood T cell repertoires in COVID-19. Only in-frame clones appear in the TCRdb table, and some are missing; sequencing was by immunoSEQ multiplex PCR. This sample has some 180,000 clones, with nearly 90% found just once. Trimming stripped 2 bases from V and 5 bases from J, with 7 bases between. The germline gives CDR1 KGHSH, CDR2 LQKENI. The CDR3 runs 13 residues. Sequenced: peripheral blood. The receptor was derived from a man in his fifties or sixties with acute or convalescent COVID-19. The chain employs TRBV18 and TRBJ1-5; D gene unclear. The CDR3 DNA sequence: TGTGCCAGCTCACCAACTCCGGATCAGCCCCAGCATTTT. This gives the protein CASSPTPDQPQHF.